These 21 T cell receptor beta chains were all obtained from the same sample, sequenced in a study of response to subunit inactivated influenza vaccine. Each CDR3 protein gets one entry after TCRdb re-called the RT-PCR reads with MiXCR. The sample carries around 760,000 distinct CDR3 sequences, more than 11% recorded once. The material was PBMCs from blood, obtained less than 15 days before vaccination. Receptors originate from a man aged 45-60 years who received an inactivated influenza vaccine.

The chain is built from TRBV12-3 or TRBV12-4 and TRBJ2-3; D perhaps matches TRBD2 (7 bases). The germline V and J ends were trimmed by 5 bases and 3 bases, with 15 bases remaining between them. The CDR3 is 15 amino acids. CDR3 sequence (DNA): TGTGCCAGCAGTAAGGGGGGGTTCCGGACAGATACGCAGTATTTT. This encodes CASSKGGFRTDTQYF.

The chain carries TRBV9 and TRBJ2-7, with D perhaps TRBD2 (6 bases). Germline assignment: CDR1 SGDLS and CDR2 YYNGEE. The V and J ends lost 0 bases and 3 bases respectively, with 13 bases between them. This CDR3 comprises 15 residues. The CDR3 nucleotides are TGTGCCAGCAGCGTAGACCCCTACGGGAGCTACGAGCAGTACTTC. Translating gives CASSVDPYGSYEQYF.

This chain connects TRBV4-3 to TRBJ1-2, with D possibly being TRBD1 (6 bases). The CDR3 has 16 residues. With 0 bases removed from V and 8 bases from J, the gap between germline ends came to 19 bases. Germline V CDR1 and CDR2: LGHNA, YSLEER. Here the CDR3 DNA reads TGCGCCAGCAGCCAAGATTCACAGGGTAATGTAGCCGGCTACACCTTC. Residues: CASSQDSQGNVAGYTF.

This clonotype has ten or more counts. The gene calls are TRBV6-1 and TRBJ2-3, with a possible D match to TRBD2 (6 bases). Germline assignment: CDR1 MNHNS and CDR2 SASEGT. The V end was cut by 6 bases, the J end by 6 bases, with 19 bases between. The CDR3 has 15 residues. The CDR3 sequence is CASRQRDGGKDTQYF. The CDR3 coding sequence is TGTGCCAGCAGACAAAGGGACGGGGGAAAGGATACGCAGTATTTT.

This clonotype has just a few counts. The V call is TRBV28, the J call TRBJ2-1; weak D call: TRBD1 (5 bases). CDR3 length: 16 residues. V was clipped by 5 bases and J by 5 bases, with 19 bases between them. Germline V gene data show CDR1 as MDHEN and CDR2 as SYDVKM. The CDR3 DNA follows: TGTGCCAGCAGTCCTATTCTTTTAGCAGGGAACAATGAGCAGTTCTTC. It encodes CASSPILLAGNNEQFF.

This clonotype was recorded a few times. Sequence at one end of the junction differs from germline and may be a read error. This chain's CDR3 is CASSLSDGGDTIYF. The CDR3 nucleotides read TGCGCCAGCAGCTTATCGGACGGTGGAGACACCATATATTTT. The genes are TRBV5-1 and TRBJ1-3; no clear D gene. The CDR3 spans 14 residues. Germline loops: CDR1 SGHRS, CDR2 YFSETQ.

This clonotype has just a few counts. This sequence joins TRBV5-1 and TRBJ2-2; 9 nucleotides match TRBD2. Germline V gene lookup returns CDR1 SGHRS and CDR2 YFSETQ. The CDR3 runs 16 residues. Trimming cost V 2 bases and J 4 bases; bases outside gene matches: 6. CDR3 nucleotide sequence: TGCGCCAGCAGCTTAGCCAGAGCGGGAGGCACCGGGGAGCTGTTTTTT. It codes for CASSLARAGGTGELFF.

V usage is TRBV18 and J usage is TRBJ2-1; D is unclear. The ends were cut back, 1 base at V and 5 bases at J, with 12 bases in the middle. In germline, CDR1 is KGHSH, CDR2 LQKENI. This CDR3 has 15 amino acids. This chain's CDR3 is CASSPLMMGNNEQFF. DNA for the CDR3: TGTGCCAGCTCACCACTTATGATGGGGAACAATGAGCAGTTCTTC.

This clonotype was observed a handful of times. This rearrangement joins TRBV20-1 to TRBJ2-6; tentative D call: TRBD2 (6 bases). The length of the CDR3 is 16 residues. Germline CDR1 reads DFQATT; CDR2 reads SNEGSKA (reference sequence). V was shortened by 3 bases and J by 0 bases, with 12 bases between the two germline ends. DNA of the CDR3: TGCAGTGCTAGGAGGGACTCTATCTCTGGGGCCAACGTCCTGACTTTC. Its protein product is CSARRDSISGANVLTF.

This clonotype was seen more than once but under ten times. The chain employs TRBV12-3 or TRBV12-4 and TRBJ2-2; 9 nucleotides align to TRBD1. CDR3 size: 17 residues. Trimming cost V 1 base and J 1 base; bases outside gene matches: 4. In DNA form, the CDR3 reads TGTGCCAGCAGTTTAGAACCGGGACAGGGGAACACCGGGGAGCTGTTTTTT. It specifies CASSLEPGQGNTGELFF.

The chain employs TRBV5-5 and TRBJ2-5, with 7 bases that match TRBD2. The V gene end was trimmed by 5 bases and the J gene end by 2 bases; junction bases not matched to a gene: 9. The CDR3 sequence is 15 residues long. The germline CDR1 and CDR2 sequences are SGHKS and YYEKEE (reference sequence). The CDR3 spells CASSLGLVGQETQYF. The CDR3 coding sequence is TGTGCCAGCAGTCTTGGACTAGTCGGACAAGAGACCCAGTACTTC.

The CDR3 DNA reads as TGTGCCAGCAGGAGGACTAGCGGGAGTCACCAAGAGACCCAGTACTTC. Amino acids: CASRRTSGSHQETQYF. The V gene is TRBV6-1, the J gene TRBJ2-5; 13 bases align to TRBD2. Germline CDR1 MNHNS, CDR2 SASEGT. This CDR3 has 16 amino acids. V shed 6 bases and J 0 bases; nucleotides not matched to a gene: 4.

This clonotype has just a few counts. The J gene is TRBJ1-1, the V gene TRBV7-9, with a tentative D call TRBD1 (6 bases). Looked up from germline, CDR1 is SEHNR and CDR2 is FQNEAQ (reference sequence). Trimming stripped 5 bases from V and 0 bases from J, with 19 bases between. CDR3 length equals 17 residues. The CDR3 spells CASSGVGGIYMNTEAFF. The CDR3, as DNA: TGTGCCAGCAGCGGAGTAGGGGGGATCTACATGAACACTGAAGCTTTCTTT.

There are a few counts of this clonotype. The V and J genes are TRBV15 and TRBJ2-1; D call uncertain. V was trimmed by 3 bases and J by 4 bases, leaving 7 bases between them. This CDR3 is built from 13 residues. CDR1 is LNHNV and CDR2 is YYDKDF in the germline V gene (reference sequence). The CDR3 DNA follows: TGTGCCACCAGCAGGGTCTGGTACAATGAGCAGTTCTTC. Protein product: CATSRVWYNEQFF. Complete variable domain (other parts from reference TRBV15 and TRBJ2-1): DAMVIQNPRYQVTQFGKPVTLSCSQTLNHNVMYWYQQKSSQAPKLLFHYYDKDFNNEADTPDNFQSRRPNTSFCFLDIRSPGLGDTAMYLCATSRVWYNEQFFGPGTRLTVL.

The chain has TRBV5-1 and TRBJ1-2; TRBD1 is a possible D gene (5 bases). CDR1 and CDR2 (germline): SGHRS, YFSETQ. The CDR3 length is 14 residues. Trimming shortened V by 4 bases and J by 6 bases, and 16 bases separated the two germline ends. The CDR3 nucleotides read TGCGCCAGCAGCCGGCGGGGCAGGGAAGATGGCTACACCTTC. Translated, it gives CASSRRGREDGYTF.

J is TRBJ2-1 and V is TRBV20-1; TRBD1 might be the D (5 bases). Trimming left V 1 base short and J 3 bases short, with 13 bases between. CDR1 and CDR2 from the germline V gene are DFQATT and SNEGSKA (reference sequence). The CDR3 contains 15 residues. The CDR3 DNA reads as TGCAGTGCTAGAGCGGGCCCTCAGGGCTACAATGAGCAGTTCTTC. Its protein is CSARAGPQGYNEQFF.

The chain has TRBV24-1 and TRBJ2-3; TRBD2 aligns across 8 bases. Germline CDR1 and CDR2: KGHDR and SFDVKD. This CDR3 spans 15 amino acids. V was clipped by 3 bases and J by 1 base; unmatched bases: 2. The CDR3 nucleotides are TGTGCCACCAGTGATCCAGCGGGGGGCACAGATACGCAGTATTTT. Protein sequence: CATSDPAGGTDTQYF.

This clonotype was counted a few times. The J gene is TRBJ1-1, the V gene TRBV27; D unclear. Trimming stripped 5 bases from V and 3 bases from J, with 16 bases between. The CDR3 spans 15 residues. The V gene's germline CDR1 is MNHEY and CDR2 SMNVEV (reference sequence). The CDR3 loop is CASSGRVTVDTEAFF. CDR3 bases: TGTGCCAGCAGTGGACGTGTCACGGTGGACACTGAAGCTTTCTTT.

This clonotype was seen only a few times. The chain is built from TRBV10-3 and TRBJ2-7; D possibly corresponds to TRBD1 (6 bases). V lost 6 bases to trimming and J lost 5 bases, with 20 bases between them. Per germline, CDR1 ENHRY and CDR2 SYGVKD. The CDR3 runs 15 residues. DNA for the CDR3: TGTGCCATCAGCCTCAGGGGCCTCAGTAGGGACGAGCAGTACTTC. As protein: CAISLRGLSRDEQYF.

This clonotype showed up just a few times. The V call is TRBV6-2 or TRBV6-3, the J call TRBJ2-1; a possible D gene is TRBD2 (5 bases). Deletions cut 7 bases from V and 1 base from J, with 14 bases between. CDR1 and CDR2 (germline): MNHEY, SVGEGT. This CDR3 has 15 residues. Written as DNA, the CDR3 is TGTGCCAGCACCCGTATAGCGTATTCCTACAATGAGCAGTTCTTC. Residues: CASTRIAYSYNEQFF.

The gene calls are TRBV5-1 and TRBJ1-2; TRBD1 matches 7 bases. V lost 0 bases to trimming and J lost 5 bases; unmatched junction nucleotides: 7. Germline CDR1 is SGHRS and CDR2 is YFSETQ. CDR3 length: 15 amino acids. The CDR3 reads CASSLGQGPEYGYTF. DNA of the CDR3: TGCGCCAGCAGCTTGGGACAGGGACCAGAGTATGGCTACACCTTC.